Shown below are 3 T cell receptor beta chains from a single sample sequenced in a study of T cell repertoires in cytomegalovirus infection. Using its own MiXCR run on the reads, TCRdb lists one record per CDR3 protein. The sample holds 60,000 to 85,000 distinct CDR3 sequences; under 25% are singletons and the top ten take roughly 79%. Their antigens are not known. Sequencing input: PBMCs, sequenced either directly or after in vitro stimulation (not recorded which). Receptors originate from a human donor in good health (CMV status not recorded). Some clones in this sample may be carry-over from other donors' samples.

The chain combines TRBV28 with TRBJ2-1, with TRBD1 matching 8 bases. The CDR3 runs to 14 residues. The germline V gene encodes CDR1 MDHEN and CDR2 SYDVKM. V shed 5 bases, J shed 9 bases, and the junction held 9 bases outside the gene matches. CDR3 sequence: CASSVGQGISEQFF. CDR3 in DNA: TGTGCCAGCAGTGTCGGACAGGGAATATCTGAGCAGTTCTTC. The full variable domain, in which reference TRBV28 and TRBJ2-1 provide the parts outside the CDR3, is DVKVTQSSRYLVKRTGEKVFLECVQDMDHENMFWYRQDPGLGLRLIYFSYDVKMKEKGDIPEGYSVSREKKERFSLILESASTNQTSMYLCASSVGQGISEQFFGPGTRLTVL.

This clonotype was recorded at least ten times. DNA of the CDR3: TGTGCCATCAGTGGGACACAGGCTAGCGGGAAGGATACGCAGTATTTT. Residues: CAISGTQASGKDTQYF. The chain joins TRBV10-3 to TRBJ2-3; 9 positions agree with TRBD2. Germline V CDR1 and CDR2: ENHRY, SYGVKD. The CDR3 sequence is 16 residues long. V trimming: 4 bases; J trimming: 6 bases; junction bases outside the gene matches: 11.

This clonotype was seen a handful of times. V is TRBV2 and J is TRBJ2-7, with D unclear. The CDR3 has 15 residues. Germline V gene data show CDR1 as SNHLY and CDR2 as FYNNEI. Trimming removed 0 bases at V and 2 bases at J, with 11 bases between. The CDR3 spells CASSEAFSPTYEQYV. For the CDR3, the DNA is TGTGCCAGCAGTGAAGCGTTCAGTCCCACCTACGAGCAGTACGTC.